This TCR beta chain was sequenced during a study of blood T cell repertoires in COVID-19. Study-wide background: COVID-19 samples from acute and convalescent phases originated in the United States, Italy and Spain.

Sequencing used immunoSEQ multiplex PCR; TCRdb keeps in-frame clones, though not all of them. The data hold approximately 200,000 clones, with over 65% observed a single time. Comments on this clone: The conserved phenylalanine or tryptophan normally closing the CDR3 is absent here, so this likely arose from a read error. The DNA is left out, because the CDR3 cannot be placed on it with certainty; the CDR3 is given as TCRdb lists it.

Ends included, the CDR3 has 8 residues. Germline V gene lookup returns CDR1 LNHNV and CDR2 YYDKDF (reference sequence). The material sequenced was peripheral blood. The chain uses TRBV15 and TRBJ1-1. The clonotype originates from a person in their 70s with COVID-19, enrolled during active disease. CDR3: CATSRDFY.